This passage covers 17 T cell receptor beta chains from one sample sequenced in a study of T cells in Graves' hyperthyroidism and ophthalmopathy. RNA transcripts yielded amplified TCR beta CDR3 regions. The HTBI primer set served for first-round RT-PCR of the TCR CDR3. TCRdb processed the multiplex PCR reads anew with MiXCR; each CDR3 protein has one entry. The data show a few hundred thousand distinct CDR3 sequences, 40% to 55% seen once. Specimen: peripheral blood or thyroid tissue (not recorded which). These receptor sequences come from a woman younger than 35 with Graves' hyperthyroidism.

CDR3 amino acids: CASSLGLGEQFF. CDR3 nucleotides: TGTGCCAGCAGCTTAGGTTTAGGTGAGCAGTTCTTC. The chain employs TRBV7-9 and TRBJ2-1; D is ambiguous. Trimming took off 1 base at V and 9 bases at J, with 7 bases between the two ends. This CDR3 spans 12 amino acids. Germline values: CDR1 SEHNR, CDR2 FQNEAQ (reference sequence).

In its sample, this clonotype was seen a few times. The gene calls are TRBV3-1 and TRBJ2-7, with TRBD1 matching 7 bases. The V and J ends lost 5 bases and 6 bases, in that order; junction bases with no gene match: 7. There are 13 residues in the CDR3. The V gene's germline CDR1 is LGHDT and CDR2 YNNKEL (reference sequence). The CDR3 spells CASSSGTATEQYF. DNA for the CDR3: TGTGCCAGCAGCTCCGGGACAGCTACCGAGCAGTACTTC.

This clonotype was recorded many times. The CDR3 loop reads CASTLDRANTGELFF. The CDR3, as DNA: TGCGCCAGCACCCTGGACAGAGCGAACACCGGGGAGCTGTTTTTT. The chain carries TRBV5-1 and TRBJ2-2; D is perhaps TRBD1 (6 bases). Germline V gene data show CDR1 as SGHRS and CDR2 as YFSETQ. The CDR3 contains 15 residues. The germline V and J ends were trimmed by 6 bases and 0 bases, with 12 bases remaining between them. The full variable domain, completed using reference TRBV5-1 and TRBJ2-2, is KAGVTQTPRYLIKTRGQQVTLSCSPISGHRSVSWYQQTPGQGLQFLFEYFSETQRNKGNFPGRFSGRQFSNSRSEMNVSTLELGDSALYLCASTLDRANTGELFFGEGSRLTVL.

This clonotype was counted at least ten times. The V gene is TRBV5-1, the J gene TRBJ1-2; no clear D gene. CDR1 is SGHRS, CDR2 YFSETQ, per germline. The CDR3 contains 12 residues. Deletions cut 5 bases from V and 2 bases from J, with 7 bases between. CDR3 coding DNA: TGCGCCAGCAGTGTGGGAAACTATGGCTACACCTTC. Translation: CASSVGNYGYTF.

The chain couples TRBV15 to TRBJ1-6, with D uncertain. The V end was cut by 0 bases, the J end by 7 bases, with 13 bases between. Germline V lookup: CDR1 LNHNV, CDR2 YYDKDF (reference sequence). This CDR3 is 16 amino acids long. CDR3 in DNA: TGTGCCACCAGCAGAGATCAAGCCGTGGGGAATTCACCCCTCCACTTT. Amino acids: CATSRDQAVGNSPLHF.

The V call is TRBV7-2, the J call TRBJ2-3; 11 nucleotides agree with TRBD2. Trimming at V came to 5 bases and at J to 2 bases, leaving 9 bases not matched to a gene. The CDR3 is 17 residues long. Germline V gives CDR1 SGHTA, CDR2 FQGNSA. The CDR3 region has the DNA TGTGCCAGCAGCCGAACAGGGACTAGCGGTATCACAGATACGCAGTATTTT. Translating gives CASSRTGTSGITDTQYF.

The chain combines TRBV29-1 with TRBJ2-7; 7 positions match TRBD2. Germline values: CDR1 SQVTM, CDR2 ANQGSEA. The CDR3 has 15 amino acids. With 7 bases clipped from V and 7 bases from J, the junction kept 19 bases outside the gene matches. This CDR3 reads CSASGGSSSYNEQYF. The DNA for the CDR3 is TGCAGCGCGTCCGGGGGGAGCAGCTCCTACAATGAGCAGTACTTC.

The chain is built from TRBV9 and TRBJ2-7; TRBD2 aligns across 14 bases. The J call may be mistaken, given a closer DNA end match to TRBJ2-1. The CDR3 runs to 16 residues. Germline V lookup: CDR1 SGDLS, CDR2 YYNGEE. For the CDR3, the DNA is TGTGCCAGCAGCGGGCCGGGACTAGCGGGAGTCGATGAGCAGTTCTTC. It specifies CASSGPGLAGVDEQFF.

This clonotype has more than one count but fewer than ten. The genes are TRBV2 and TRBJ1-2; 7 nucleotides agree with TRBD1. The CDR3 sequence is 17 residues long. V shed 7 bases, J shed 4 bases, and the junction held 18 bases outside the gene matches. CDR1 is SNHLY and CDR2 is FYNNEI in the germline V gene. The CDR3 sequence: CASKDKGFTGALYGYTF. The CDR3 DNA follows: TGTGCCAGCAAGGATAAAGGTTTTACAGGGGCCCTCTATGGCTACACCTTC.

This chain joins TRBV29-1 and TRBJ2-5; the D is unclear. The germline V and J ends were trimmed by 2 bases and 9 bases, with 13 bases remaining between them. The CDR3 consists of 12 residues. Germline V gene lookup returns CDR1 SQVTM and CDR2 ANQGSEA. CDR3 DNA: TGCAGCGTTGAAAGTGGTACGGACCCCCAGTACTTC. Translating gives CSVESGTDPQYF.

This CDR3 reads CASRDDSAGNTIYF. The CDR3, as DNA: TGTGCCAGCAGGGACGACAGTGCTGGAAACACCATATATTTT. The J gene is TRBJ1-3, the V gene TRBV5-4, with D possibly being TRBD1 (5 bases). The germline V gene encodes CDR1 SGHNT and CDR2 YYREEE (reference sequence). The CDR3 extends over 14 amino acids. Trimming took 5 bases from V and 2 from J, leaving 11 bases between them. Based on the CDR3 plus reference TRBV5-4 and TRBJ1-3, the full variable domain is ETGVTQSPTHLIKTRGQQVTLRCSSQSGHNTVSWYQQALGQGPQFIFQYYREEENGRGNFPPRFSGLQFPNYSSELNVNALELDDSALYLCASRDDSAGNTIYFGEGSWLTVV.

The rearrangement joins TRBV3-1 to TRBJ1-2; D is uncertain. Germline CDR1 LGHDT, CDR2 YNNKEL (reference sequence). V lost 2 bases, J lost 3 bases, and 10 bases lay in between. There are 14 residues in the CDR3. DNA of the CDR3: TGTGCCAGCAGCCAACTCGACGAGTACTATGGCTACACCTTC. This encodes CASSQLDEYYGYTF.

In regard to this clonotype: This sequence may be a read error, since a much larger clone differs from it by one base. V is TRBV7-3 and J is TRBJ2-7, with D possibly being TRBD2 (7 bases). This CDR3 comprises 15 residues. V lost 5 bases and J 3 bases, leaving 17 bases between the germline ends. CDR1 is SGHTA, CDR2 FQGTGA, per germline. The CDR3 here is CASSRGGEYSYEQYF. The CDR3 DNA sequence: TGTGCCAGCAGCAGGGGGGGGGAATACAGCTACGAGCAGTACTTC. Together with reference TRBV7-3 and TRBJ2-7, the CDR3 gives the full variable domain: GAGVSQTPSNKVTEKGKYVELRCDPISGHTALYWYRQSLGQGPEFLIYFQGTGAADDSGLPNDRFFAVRPEGSVSTLKIQRTERGDSAVYLCASSRGGEYSYEQYFGPGTRLTVT.

This clonotype has a count of ten or more. CDR3 residues: CSTSPSGRYEQYF. The DNA for the CDR3 is TGCAGCACCTCGCCTAGCGGGAGGTACGAGCAGTACTTC. The chain combines TRBV20-1 with TRBJ2-7; TRBD2 matches 11 bases. The CDR3 sequence is 13 residues long. CDR1 and CDR2 from the germline V gene are DFQATT and SNEGSKA (reference sequence).

The rearrangement uses TRBV29-1 and TRBJ1-1; no clear D. The CDR3 has 12 residues. The V gene lost 8 bases and the J gene lost 3 bases, with 13 bases spanning the gap. In germline, CDR1 is SQVTM, CDR2 ANQGSEA. This CDR3 reads CSYLKAYTEAFF. In DNA, the CDR3 is TGCAGCTACTTAAAGGCGTACACTGAAGCTTTCTTT.

This clonotype was recorded at least ten times. V gene TRBV20-1 combines with J gene TRBJ2-2; D remains ambiguous. CDR1 and CDR2 (germline): DFQATT, SNEGSKA (reference sequence). The V end was cut by 1 base, the J end by 0 bases, with 6 bases between. There are 14 residues in the CDR3. CDR3 bases: TGCAGTGCTAGAGTACCCTCGAACACCGGGGAGCTGTTTTTT. Its translation is CSARVPSNTGELFF.

This chain connects TRBV2 to TRBJ1-5; tentatively, D is TRBD1 (5 bases). Trimming shortened V by 5 bases and J by 5 bases, and 25 bases separated the two germline ends. The CDR3 runs to 18 residues. CDR1 and CDR2 (germline): SNHLY, FYNNEI. CDR3 region: CASSSRARRWGPYQPQHF. The CDR3, as DNA: TGTGCCAGCAGTTCTAGGGCCCGTCGATGGGGCCCGTATCAGCCCCAGCATTTT. Using reference TRBV2 and TRBJ1-5 for the parts outside the CDR3, the full variable domain is EPEVTQTPSHQVTQMGQEVILRCVPISNHLYFYWYRQILGQKVEFLVSFYNNEISEKSEIFDDQFSVERPDGSNFTLKIRSTKLEDSAMYFCASSSRARRWGPYQPQHFGDGTRLSIL.